The next 2 T cell receptor beta chains were all read from a single sample in a study of Graves' ophthalmopathy and Graves' hyperthyroidism. Researchers took RNA transcripts and amplified TCR beta CDR3 regions from them. HTBI primers primed a first-round RT-PCR, and a second-round multiplex PCR followed. TCRdb passed the multiplex PCR reads through MiXCR, listing each CDR3 protein once. The sample lists hundreds of thousands of distinct CDR3 sequences, approximately 40% occurring once. The sequenced sample consisted of peripheral blood. These receptors were obtained from an adult man with Graves' ophthalmopathy.

As for this clonotype: Just one base apart from a much larger clone, this may be a read error. The CDR3 does not close with the conserved phenylalanine or tryptophan, likely indicating a read error. V is TRBV19 and J is TRBJ1-1; D call uncertain. In germline, CDR1 is LNHDA, CDR2 SQIVND (reference sequence). The CDR3 covers 15 residues. With 8 bases removed from V and 1 base from J, the gap between germline ends came to 17 bases. The DNA for the CDR3 is TGTGCCAGTTCAACCCTCGGTGCCTCGAACACTGAAGCTTTCCTT. Protein product: CASSTLGASNTEAFL.

The table lists this clonotype with a few counts. The chain employs TRBV6-5 and TRBJ2-5; D remains unclear. The germline V gene encodes CDR1 MNHEY and CDR2 SVGAGI. The V gene lost 0 bases and the J gene lost 3 bases, with 8 bases spanning the gap. The CDR3 has 14 amino acids. The CDR3: CASSYSGLEETQYF. The CDR3 DNA reads TGTGCCAGCAGTTACTCGGGCTTGGAAGAGACCCAGTACTTC.